What follows describes a single T cell receptor (beta chain). Its antigen is undetermined. TCRdb re-derived calls from the 5' RACE reads in MiXCR, one entry per CDR3 protein. The sample contains about 50,000 distinct CDR3 sequences, roughly a sixth of which appear only once. The V end lost 10 bases, the J end lost 4 bases, and 13 bases lay between the germline ends. This CDR3 has 12 residues. Germline-derived CDR1 and CDR2 are SNHLY and FYNNEI. CD25-based Treg depletion was applied to purified naive CD4+ T cells. Study outcomes and limitations: Larger-cohort validation covered only one TCR beta V-J rearrangement.

V and J are TRBV2 and TRBJ1-2, with unresolved D. The TCR was taken from a female donor with breast cancer. The sample was naive CD4+ T cells sorted from blood. The subset was: naive CD4+ T cells, CD4+CD45RA+CD25-. CDR3 sequence (DNA): TGTGCCACGGGTGACCCAGGCTATGGCTACACCTTC. As protein: CATGDPGYGYTF.